This T cell receptor (beta chain) is from a study of identical twins. Broader study findings: There was an excess of low generation probability in the out-of-frame alpha sequences that twins shared. The more abundant beta clonotypes in cord blood had fewer insertions, and memory repertoires did not show this.

The CDR3 is 15 residues long. Germline CDR1 KGHSH, CDR2 LQKENI. Trimming took 0 bases from V and 5 from J; bases not matched to a gene: 6. As for this clonotype: Antigen: not known.

A universal primer site arose from template switching, and cDNA bore unique molecular identifiers. Via MiXCR, TCRdb re-called the 5' RACE reads, giving one row per CDR3 protein. This table has about 810,000 distinct CDR3 sequences, 9% to 15% appearing once. The same sample was also used in a study of yellow fever vaccine responses in identical twins.

Material for sequencing was PBMCs. The clonotype was recovered from a woman younger than 30 in good health. The rearrangement links TRBV18 to TRBJ2-5; 7 bases fit TRBD1. The CDR3 region is CASSPPRGGAETQYF. CDR3 nucleotide sequence: TGTGCCAGCTCACCACCGCGAGGGGGCGCCGAGACCCAGTACTTC.